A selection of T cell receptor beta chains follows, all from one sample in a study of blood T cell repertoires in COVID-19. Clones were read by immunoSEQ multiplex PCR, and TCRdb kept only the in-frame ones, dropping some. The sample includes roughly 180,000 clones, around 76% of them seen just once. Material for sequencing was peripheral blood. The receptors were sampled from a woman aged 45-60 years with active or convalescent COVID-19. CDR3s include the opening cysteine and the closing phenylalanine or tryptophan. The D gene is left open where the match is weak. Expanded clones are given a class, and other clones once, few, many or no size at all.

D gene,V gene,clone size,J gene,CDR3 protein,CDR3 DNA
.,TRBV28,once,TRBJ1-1,CASSRPRTSEAFF,TGTGCCAGCAGTCGCCCCCGGACATCAGAAGCTTTCTTT
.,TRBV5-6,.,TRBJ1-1,CASSPLGVPTEAFF,TGTGCCAGCAGCCCGCTAGGGGTACCCACTGAAGCTTTCTTT
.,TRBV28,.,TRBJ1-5,CAHRIGQGLNQPQHF,TGTGCCCACCGAATCGGGCAGGGACTCAATCAGCCCCAGCATTTT
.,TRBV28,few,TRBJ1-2,CASSLPALGASYGYTF,TGTGCCAGCAGTTTACCCGCGTTGGGGGCGAGTTATGGCTACACCTTC
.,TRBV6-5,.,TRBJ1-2,CASRYGGGYGYTF,TGTGCCAGCAGATACGGGGGGGGCTATGGCTACACCTTC
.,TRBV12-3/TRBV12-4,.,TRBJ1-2,CASKRGGYGYTF,TGTGCCAGCAAGAGGGGAGGGTATGGCTACACCTTC
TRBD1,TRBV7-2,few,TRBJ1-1,CASSRSLGTGGVAFF,TGTGCCAGCAGCCGTTCGTTGGGGACAGGCGGCGTGGCTTTCTTT
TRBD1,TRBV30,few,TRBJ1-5,CAWSRDRNQPQHF,TGTGCCTGGAGCCGGGACAGGAATCAGCCCCAGCATTTT
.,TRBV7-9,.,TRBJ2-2,CASSSGINTGELFF,TGTGCCAGCAGCTCAGGGATTAACACCGGGGAGCTGTTTTTT
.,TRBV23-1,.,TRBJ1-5,CASSQSSGRGSNQPQHF,TGCGCCAGCAGTCAATCCTCAGGGAGGGGTAGCAATCAGCCCCAGCATTTT
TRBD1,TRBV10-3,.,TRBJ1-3,CATRREGTAPGNTIYF,TGTGCCACCCGCCGGGAGGGGACAGCGCCTGGAAACACCATATATTTT
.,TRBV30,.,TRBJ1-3,CVSTIAWTGNTIYF,TGTGTCTCCACTATTGCCTGGACTGGAAACACCATATATTTT
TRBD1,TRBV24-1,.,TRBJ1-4,CATSDPRGDRGSPGLEKLFF,TGTGCCACCAGTGATCCCCGGGGGGACAGGGGGTCCCCGGGGTTAGAAAAACTGTTTTTT
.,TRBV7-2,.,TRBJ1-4,CASSSGAGEEKLFF,TGTGCCAGCAGCTCAGGGGCAGGGGAGGAAAAACTGTTTTTT
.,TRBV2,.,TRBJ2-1,CASRNNNNEQFF,TGTGCCAGCAGGAATAACAACAATGAGCAGTTCTTC
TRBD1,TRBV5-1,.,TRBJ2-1,CASSLGGGPNEQFF,TGCGCCAGCAGCTTGGGAGGGGGCCCCAATGAGCAGTTCTTC
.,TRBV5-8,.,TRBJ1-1,CAAAPRVNTEAFF,TGTGCCGCGGCCCCACGGGTGAACACTGAAGCTTTCTTT
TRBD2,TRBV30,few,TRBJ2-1,CAWEGGLAVNNEQFF,TGTGCCTGGGAAGGAGGACTAGCGGTTAACAATGAGCAGTTCTTC
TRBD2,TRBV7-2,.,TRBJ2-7,CASSIAGQTSYEQYF,TGTGCCAGCAGCATAGCGGGCCAGACCTCCTACGAGCAGTACTTC
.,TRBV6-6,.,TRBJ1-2,CASSRTTAEQGGYGYTF,TGTGCCAGCAGTCGGACTACTGCTGAACAGGGAGGGTATGGCTACACCTTC
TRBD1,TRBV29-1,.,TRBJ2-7,CSVATGIGYEQYF,TGCAGCGTAGCGACAGGGATAGGCTACGAGCAGTACTTC
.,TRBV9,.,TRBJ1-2,CASSVGLRRGRNYGYTF,TGTGCCAGCAGCGTAGGGTTAAGACGTGGGCGAAACTATGGCTACACCTTC
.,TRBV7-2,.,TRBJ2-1,CASSPRTNSVFGEQFF,TGTGCCAGCAGCCCCCGGACAAATTCGGTGTTCGGTGAGCAGTTCTTC
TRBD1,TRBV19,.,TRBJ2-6,CASSSQGAGVLTF,TGTGCCAGTAGTAGCCAGGGGGCCGGGGTCCTGACTTTC
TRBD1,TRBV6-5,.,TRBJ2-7,CASRATGTYEQYF,TGTGCCAGCAGGGCGACAGGGACCTACGAGCAGTACTTC
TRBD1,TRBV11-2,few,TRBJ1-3,CASSLGQGANTIYF,TGTGCCAGCAGCTTAGGACAGGGGGCGAACACCATATATTTT
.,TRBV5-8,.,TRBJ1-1,CASSLGQQNTEAFF,TGTGCCAGCAGCTTAGGACAGCAGAACACTGAAGCTTTCTTT
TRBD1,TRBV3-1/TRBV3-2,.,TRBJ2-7,CASSQTGGADEQYF,TGTGCCAGCAGCCAAACAGGGGGCGCGGACGAGCAGTACTTC
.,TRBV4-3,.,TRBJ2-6,CASSPGRVSGANVLTF,TGCGCCAGCAGCCCAGGCCGAGTATCTGGGGCCAACGTCCTGACTTTC
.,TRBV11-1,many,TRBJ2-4,CASSSRHSLAKNIQYF,TGTGCCAGCAGCTCAAGACACAGTTTAGCCAAAAACATTCAGTACTTC
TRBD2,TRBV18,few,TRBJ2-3,CASSRGSGSARRTDTQYF,TGTGCCAGCTCACGGGGGAGCGGGAGTGCCAGAAGGACAGATACGCAGTATTTT
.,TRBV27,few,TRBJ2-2,CASSFLLAQNTGELFF,TGTGCCAGCAGTTTTTTGCTAGCTCAGAACACCGGGGAGCTGTTTTTT
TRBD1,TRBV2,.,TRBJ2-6,CASSLTGTGGLSGANVLTF,TGTGCCAGCAGCCTCACCGGGACAGGGGGCCTCTCTGGGGCCAACGTCCTGACTTTC
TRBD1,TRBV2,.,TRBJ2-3,CASNLRTGATDTQYF,TGTGCCAGCAACTTAAGGACAGGGGCCACAGATACGCAGTATTTT
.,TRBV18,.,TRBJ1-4,CASSDSSTNEKLFF,TGTGCCAGCTCAGACAGCTCAACTAATGAAAAACTGTTTTTT
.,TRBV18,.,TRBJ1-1,CASSRYRTQLNTEAFF,TGTGCCAGCTCACGGTACCGCACACAGCTGAACACTGAAGCTTTCTTT
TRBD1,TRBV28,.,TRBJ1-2,CASSLSWTGRDYGYTF,TGTGCCAGCAGTTTATCCTGGACAGGTCGGGACTATGGCTACACCTTC
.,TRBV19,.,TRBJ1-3,CASTPGYGNTIYF,TGTGCCAGTACCCCGGGGTACGGAAACACCATATATTTT
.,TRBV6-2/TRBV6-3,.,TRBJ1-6,CASSYEGAYVSPLHF,TGTGCCAGCAGTTACGAGGGAGCCTACGTTTCACCCCTCCACTTT
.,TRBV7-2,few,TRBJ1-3,CASSFGGSGNTIYF,TGTGCCAGCAGCTTCGGGGGCTCTGGAAACACCATATATTTT
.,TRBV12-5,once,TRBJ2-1,CASGLTRRGGSYNEQFF,TGTGCTAGTGGTCTCACCCGGCGGGGTGGTTCCTACAATGAGCAGTTCTTC
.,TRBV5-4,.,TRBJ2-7,CASTRPGSHEQYF,TGTGCCAGCACCCGTCCAGGGTCCCACGAGCAGTACTTC
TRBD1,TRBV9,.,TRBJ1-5,CASSAGTGSFHQPQHF,TGTGCCAGCAGCGCAGGGACAGGCTCTTTTCATCAGCCCCAGCATTTT
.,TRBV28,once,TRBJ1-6,CASSPLRGDNSPLHF,TGTGCCAGCAGTCCCCTGCGGGGTGATAATTCACCCCTCCACTTT
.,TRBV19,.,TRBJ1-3,CASKIGNSGNTIYF,TGTGCCAGTAAGATCGGGAACTCTGGAAACACCATATATTTT
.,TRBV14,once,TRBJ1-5,CASSQDLGLSNQPQHF,TGTGCCAGCAGCCAAGATTTGGGACTGAGCAATCAGCCCCAGCATTTT
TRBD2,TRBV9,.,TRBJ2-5,CASSVASGSVETQYF,TGTGCCAGCAGCGTAGCCAGCGGGAGTGTAGAGACCCAGTACTTC
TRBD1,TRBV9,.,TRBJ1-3,CASSPTGTGGFGSGNTIYF,TGTGCCAGCAGCCCGACGGGGACAGGGGGCTTTGGCTCTGGAAACACCATATATTTT
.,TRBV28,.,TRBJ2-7,CASRFGGSYEQYF,TGTGCCAGCAGGTTCGGAGGCTCCTACGAGCAGTACTTC
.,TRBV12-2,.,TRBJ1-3,CASRLDPGQGLVSGNTIYF,TGTGCAAGTCGCTTAGACCCGGGACAGGGACTAGTATCTGGAAACACCATATATTTT
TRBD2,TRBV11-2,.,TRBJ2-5,CASSLGVAGGGETQYF,TGTGCCAGCAGCTTAGGGGTAGCGGGGGGTGGAGAGACCCAGTACTTC
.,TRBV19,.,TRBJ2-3,CASSPVGHVLSTDTQYF,TGTGCCAGTAGTCCCGTAGGACATGTACTCAGCACAGATACGCAGTATTTT
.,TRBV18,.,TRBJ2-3,CASSPILQGLGTDTQYF,TGTGCCAGCTCACCGATATTACAGGGCCTCGGCACAGATACGCAGTATTTT
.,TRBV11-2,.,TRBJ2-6,CASSLGLGANVLTF,TGTGCCAGCAGCTTAGGTCTTGGGGCCAACGTCCTGACTTTC
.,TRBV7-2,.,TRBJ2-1,CASSLARKLGGNEQFF,TGTGCCAGCAGCTTAGCAAGAAAACTCGGGGGCAATGAGCAGTTCTTC
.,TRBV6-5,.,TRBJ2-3,CASADKWAQYF,TGTGCCAGCGCAGACAAGTGGGCGCAGTATTTT
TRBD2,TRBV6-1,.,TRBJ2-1,CASSELVSQLAAVRSEQFF,TGTGCCAGCAGTGAACTAGTGAGCCAGCTAGCGGCCGTCCGGAGTGAGCAGTTCTTC
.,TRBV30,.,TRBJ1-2,CAWSVLTRASGYTF,TGTGCCTGGAGTGTACTCACCAGGGCCTCCGGCTACACCTTC
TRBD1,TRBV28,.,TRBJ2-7,CASSTPGQGANEQYF,TGTGCCAGCAGTACTCCGGGACAGGGGGCCAACGAGCAGTACTTC
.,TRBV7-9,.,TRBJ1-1,CASKGEPQNTEAFF,TGTGCCAGCAAGGGGGAGCCTCAGAACACTGAAGCTTTCTTT